The 31 T cell receptor beta chains presented below share a single source sample, sequenced in a study of a mutant IDH1 vaccine in newly diagnosed glioma. Which antigens these TCRs recognize remains unknown. As to time point: week 23, last vaccination. The content of each vaccine dose was 300 ug of mutant IDH1 20-mer peptide, and topical imiquimod accompanied it. Some clones are missing from TCRdb's copy, which holds only in-frame ones; the method was immunoSEQ multiplex PCR. The sample gives 38,000 or so clones, around 81% of which show up once; over 4.5% is in the top ten. Sample: PBMCs, taken from a glioma patient whose treatment included an IDH1 peptide vaccine. The receptors shown here come from a man in his forties with glioma.

The chain links TRBV28 to TRBJ2-5; 9 bases agree with TRBD1. CDR1 is MDHEN, CDR2 SYDVKM, per germline. This CDR3 is 15 amino acids long. V lost 6 bases, J lost 5 bases, and 10 bases stayed unmatched. The CDR3 reads CASRTGTGLIETQYF. CDR3 DNA sequence: TGTGCCAGCAGAACCGGGACAGGGTTGATCGAGACCCAGTACTTC.

This clone was observed once. The V call is TRBV7-2, the J call TRBJ2-7; the D gene is possibly TRBD1 (6 bases). CDR3 size: 15 residues. From germline, CDR1 is SGHTA and CDR2 FQGNSA. V shed 5 bases and J shed 2 bases, with 16 bases lying between them. The CDR3 bases are TGTGCCAGCAGCCCGCGACAGGAAATACCCTACGAGCAGTACTTC. Amino acids: CASSPRQEIPYEQYF.

V and J are TRBV4-3 and TRBJ2-7; 9 nucleotides match TRBD2. Germline trimming cut 5 bases from V and 0 bases from J; bases unmatched to any gene: 5. Germline-derived CDR1 and CDR2 are LGHNA and YSLEER. The CDR3 is 15 amino acids. The CDR3 coding sequence is TGCGCCAGCAGCGAAGGGACTAGCCGCTCCTACGAGCAGTACTTC. This gives the protein CASSEGTSRSYEQYF.

This clone appeared once. The V call is TRBV19, the J call TRBJ2-6, with 7 bases fitting TRBD1. V lost 5 bases, J lost 0 bases, and 7 bases stayed unmatched. This CDR3 is 17 amino acids long. The germline gives CDR1 LNHDA, CDR2 SQIVND (reference sequence). The DNA for the CDR3 is TGTGCCAGTAGTCCCTGGACAGGAAGCTCTGGGGCCAACGTCCTGACTTTC. Protein: CASSPWTGSSGANVLTF. Filled out from reference TRBV19 and TRBJ2-6, the complete variable domain reads DGGITQSPKYLFRKEGQNVTLSCEQNLNHDAMYWYRQDPGQGLRLIYYSQIVNDFQKGDIAEGYSVSREKKESFPLTVTSAQKNPTAFYLCASSPWTGSSGANVLTFGAGSRLTVL.

This clone was seen just once. The chain uses TRBV4-1 and TRBJ2-3, with no clear D. The CDR3 is 16 amino acids. Trimming pared 3 bases from V and 6 bases from J, leaving 19 bases between. Germline CDR1 is MGHRA and CDR2 is YSYEKL. The CDR3 DNA follows: TGCGCCAGCAGCCACCGGGCCCTAAGAGAAAGTGATACGCAGTATTTT. Protein sequence: CASSHRALRESDTQYF.

The V and J genes are TRBV7-2 and TRBJ1-2; maybe TRBD1 (5 bases). The CDR3 spans 15 residues. Trimming stripped 3 bases from V and 4 bases from J, with 15 bases between. Germline V gene sequence: CDR1 SGHTA, CDR2 FQGNSA. Here the CDR3 reads CASSLGVGIGYGYTF. CDR3 DNA sequence: TGTGCCAGCAGCTTGGGGGTGGGGATCGGCTATGGCTACACCTTC.

The V and J genes are TRBV6-1 and TRBJ1-6, with D possibly matching TRBD1 (6 bases). The germline V and J ends were trimmed by 4 bases and 2 bases, with 15 bases remaining between them. Germline CDR1 MNHNS, CDR2 SASEGT. The CDR3 runs to 17 residues. CDR3 residues: CASSGGGSVTYNSPLHF. Here the CDR3 DNA reads TGTGCCAGCAGTGGGGGGGGCTCGGTGACCTATAATTCACCCCTCCACTTT.

The rearrangement uses TRBV7-2 and TRBJ2-6; D is undetermined. The CDR3 totals 15 residues. Germline V gives CDR1 SGHTA, CDR2 FQGNSA. Deletions cut 5 bases from V and 0 bases from J, with 8 bases between. The CDR3 loop reads CASSPTLSGANVLTF. The CDR3 bases are TGTGCCAGCAGCCCAACGCTCTCTGGGGCCAACGTCCTGACTTTC.

The chain uses TRBV7-3 and TRBJ2-5, with 10 bases identical to TRBD2. Trimming removed 5 bases from V and 9 bases from J; junction bases left unmatched: 12. The CDR3 has 15 amino acids. Germline V gene data show CDR1 as SGHTA and CDR2 as FQGTGA. The chain's CDR3 is CASSPGVAGGGAQYF. The CDR3 DNA reads as TGTGCCAGCAGCCCCGGGGTAGCGGGAGGCGGGGCCCAGTACTTC.

A single count supports this clone. For the CDR3, the DNA is TGTGCCAGCAGCGTTGCTTTACAGGGGGGGGACTACGAGCAGTACTTC. Protein product: CASSVALQGGDYEQYF. The V call is TRBV7-8, the J call TRBJ2-7, with D possibly matching TRBD1 (8 bases). The CDR3 runs 16 residues. V lost 5 bases and J 3 bases, leaving 20 bases between the germline ends. CDR1 is SGHVS, CDR2 FQNEAQ, per germline.

This clone has just one count. Other DNA sequences in the sample encode the same CDR3. V is TRBV20-1 and J is TRBJ2-5; D ambiguous. The V end was cut by 3 bases, the J end by 3 bases, with 2 bases between. The CDR3 spans 10 residues. The germline CDR1 and CDR2 sequences are DFQATT and SNEGSKA (reference sequence). The CDR3 nucleotides read TGCAGTGCTAGGGAAGAGACCCAGTACTTC. Translating gives CSAREETQYF.

This sequence joins TRBV4-3 and TRBJ2-7; D remains unclear. With 0 bases removed from V and 5 bases from J, the gap between germline ends came to 14 bases. This CDR3 has 15 residues. The germline V gene has CDR1 LGHNA and CDR2 YSLEER. CDR3 sequence: CASSQDLRDRHEQYF. The DNA of the CDR3 is TGCGCCAGCAGCCAAGATCTTAGAGATCGCCACGAGCAGTACTTC.

This clone was detected only a few times. This chain links TRBV7-9 with TRBJ1-1; the D is unclear. V lost 9 bases and J 5 bases, leaving 16 bases between the germline ends. There are 13 residues in the CDR3. The germline gives CDR1 SEHNR, CDR2 FQNEAQ (reference sequence). The CDR3 reads CASVPGQGTEAFF. The CDR3 DNA reads as TGTGCCAGTGTACCCGGGCAAGGGACTGAAGCTTTCTTT.

The chain joins TRBV11-2 to TRBJ2-7; TRBD1 aligns across 9 bases. CDR1 and CDR2 from the germline V gene are SGHAT and FQNNGV. J was trimmed by 7 bases and V by 3 bases; bases with no gene match: 16. The CDR3 runs 17 residues. The CDR3 coding sequence is TGTGCCAGCAGCTTTGCTAAAGGGGGGACAGGGTTTGAAGAGCAGTACTTC. Translated: CASSFAKGGTGFEEQYF.

This clone was found once. V gene TRBV5-1 combines with J gene TRBJ2-6; 10 bases match TRBD1. The CDR3 totals 16 residues. The V and J ends lost 8 bases and 3 bases, in that order; junction bases with no gene match: 8. Germline lookup yields CDR1 SGHRS and CDR2 YFSETQ. The CDR3 sequence: CASSRDRGLGANVLTF. In DNA form, the CDR3 reads TGCGCCAGTAGCAGAGACAGGGGGCTTGGGGCCAACGTCCTGACTTTC.

This CDR3 reads CASTPGRRSRIFGNTIYF. CDR3 in DNA: TGTGCCAGTACCCCCGGGAGGAGGTCTCGCATATTTGGAAACACCATATATTTT. The V call is TRBV19, the J call TRBJ1-3; the D is unclear. Trimming cost V 7 bases and J 3 bases, with 25 bases left between them. The CDR3 length is 18 residues. CDR1 and CDR2 (germline): LNHDA, SQIVND (reference sequence). The full variable domain, with the rest looked up from reference TRBV19 and TRBJ1-3, is DGGITQSPKYLFRKEGQNVTLSCEQNLNHDAMYWYRQDPGQGLRLIYYSQIVNDFQKGDIAEGYSVSREKKESFPLTVTSAQKNPTAFYLCASTPGRRSRIFGNTIYFGEGSWLTVV.

This clone appeared a single time. The chain couples TRBV27 to TRBJ2-2, with TRBD2 matching 10 bases. The J segment lost 0 bases and the V segment lost 6 bases, leaving 10 bases of the junction unmatched. The CDR3 has 18 amino acids. Germline lookup yields CDR1 MNHEY and CDR2 SMNVEV (reference sequence). For the CDR3, the DNA is TGTGCCAGCAGGTCAACCGGGACTAGCGCCCCGAACACCGGGGAGCTGTTTTTT. Translated: CASRSTGTSAPNTGELFF.

This sequence joins TRBV6-1 and TRBJ2-3; D uncertain. Germline CDR1 is MNHNS and CDR2 is SASEGT. The V end was cut by 7 bases, the J end by 1 base, with 9 bases between. This CDR3 region has 13 residues. The CDR3 spells CASKLRGTDTQYF. The DNA of the CDR3 is TGTGCCAGCAAACTCCGAGGCACAGATACGCAGTATTTT.

This clone was seen only a few times. The V and J genes are TRBV6-6 and TRBJ1-5, with 10 bases identical to TRBD1. With V trimmed by 2 bases and J by 5 bases, 3 bases remained unmatched. Germline V lookup: CDR1 MNHNY, CDR2 SVGAGI (reference sequence). The CDR3 has 15 amino acids. The CDR3 is CASSYGDRGHQPQHF. The CDR3 DNA reads as TGTGCCAGCAGTTACGGGGACAGGGGCCATCAGCCCCAGCATTTT.

The chain is built from TRBV5-6 and TRBJ2-2; D ambiguous. Germline lookup yields CDR1 SGHDT and CDR2 YYEEEE. The V end lost 4 bases, the J end lost 3 bases, and 4 bases lay between the germline ends. The CDR3 is 12 residues long. The CDR3 reads CASSLDTGELFF. DNA of the CDR3: TGTGCCAGCAGCCTGGACACCGGGGAGCTGTTTTTT. Full variable domain (rest looked up from reference TRBV5-6 and TRBJ2-2): DAGVTQSPTHLIKTRGQQVTLRCSPKSGHDTVSWYQQALGQGPQFIFQYYEEEERQRGNFPDRFSGHQFPNYSSELNVNALLLGDSALYLCASSLDTGELFFGEGSRLTVL.

The chain is built from TRBV4-1 and TRBJ2-3; 11 bases fit TRBD2. The CDR3 covers 16 residues. V gave up 3 bases and J gave up 4 bases; unmatched junction bases: 6. The V gene's germline CDR1 is MGHRA and CDR2 YSYEKL. The CDR3 protein is CASSHALAGGSDTQYF. The CDR3 DNA sequence: TGCGCCAGCAGCCATGCTCTAGCGGGAGGATCAGATACGCAGTATTTT.

This clone was counted a few times. V is TRBV7-2 and J is TRBJ2-7; 10 positions agree with TRBD2. Losses at the gene ends were 5 bases for V and 3 bases for J; bases not matched to a gene: 7. In germline, CDR1 is SGHTA, CDR2 FQGNSA. The CDR3 loop spans 15 amino acids. CDR3 in amino acids: CASSPESGRVYEQYF. The DNA of the CDR3 is TGTGCCAGCAGCCCGGAGAGCGGGAGGGTCTACGAGCAGTACTTC.

This chain links TRBV19 with TRBJ2-2; no definite D call. The CDR3 consists of 14 residues. V lost 1 base and J 2 bases, leaving 5 bases between the germline ends. Looked up from germline, CDR1 is LNHDA and CDR2 is SQIVND (reference sequence). CDR3 in amino acids: CASSIAVNTGELFF. The CDR3 DNA follows: TGTGCCAGTAGTATAGCAGTTAACACCGGGGAGCTGTTTTTT.

This rearrangement joins TRBV4-3 to TRBJ2-1; 7 nucleotides line up with TRBD2. The CDR3 runs 13 residues. Germline V lookup: CDR1 LGHNA, CDR2 YSLEER. J lost 13 bases, V lost 2 bases, and 8 bases had no gene match. CDR3 in amino acids: CASSQKRDLEQFF. For the CDR3, the DNA is TGCGCCAGCAGCCAAAAGCGGGATTTGGAACAGTTCTTC.

The V call is TRBV7-6, the J call TRBJ1-4; tentative D call: TRBD1 (6 bases). V lost 4 bases, J lost 4 bases, and 10 bases lay in between. Germline loops: CDR1 SGHVS, CDR2 FNYEAQ. This CDR3 is 14 amino acids long. The CDR3 spells CASSSRTVNEKLFF. CDR3 coding DNA: TGTGCCAGCAGCTCGCGGACAGTTAATGAAAAACTGTTTTTT.

This clone was seen just once. The chain has TRBV21-1 and TRBJ2-3; the DNA was not compared with TRBD1, the D call given in the table. TRBV21-1 is a listed pseudogene. The CDR3 is made up of 16 amino acids. CDR3 nucleotide sequence: TGTGCCAGCACCCCAGGGCGCAGGGAAGGCACAGATACGCAGTATTTT. Its translation: CASTPGRREGTDTQYF.

In DNA form, the CDR3 reads TGTGCCAGCAGTCCGACAGGGGGGAATCAGCCCCAGCATTTT. It is translated as CASSPTGGNQPQHF. The chain couples TRBV6-5 to TRBJ1-5; 9 bases are a match to TRBD1. Per germline, CDR1 MNHEY and CDR2 SVGAGI. This CDR3 has 14 amino acids. After removal of 5 bases from V and 4 bases from J, the junction contained 3 bases not matched to a gene.

The chain couples TRBV7-8 to TRBJ2-7, with D hard to call. The CDR3 loop spans 16 amino acids. Germline V CDR1 and CDR2: SGHVS, FQNEAQ. V was shortened by 1 base and J by 2 bases, with 15 bases between the two germline ends. The DNA of the CDR3 is TGTGCCAGCAGCTTAGATCGGCTAGTTTTTCCCTACGAGCAGTACTTC. Its protein is CASSLDRLVFPYEQYF.

The chain has TRBV7-6 and TRBJ2-1; 10 nucleotides match TRBD1. The CDR3 runs 14 residues. Germline V gene sequence: CDR1 SGHVS, CDR2 FNYEAQ. The V segment lost 2 bases and the J segment 8 bases; nucleotides outside the gene matches: 3. This CDR3 is CASSLRTGGDEQFF. The CDR3 DNA reads TGTGCCAGCAGCTTAAGGACAGGGGGTGATGAGCAGTTCTTC. Drawing the rest from reference TRBV7-6 and TRBJ2-1, the complete variable domain is GAGVSQSPRYKVTKRGQDVALRCDPISGHVSLYWYRQALGQGPEFLTYFNYEAQQDKSGLPNDRFSAERPEGSISTLTIQRTEQRDSAMYRCASSLRTGGDEQFFGPGTRLTVL.

In this sample, this clone turned up a few times. This sequence joins TRBV7-3 and TRBJ2-2; 8 bases map to TRBD2. V lost 5 bases to trimming and J lost 4 bases; unmatched junction nucleotides: 6. This CDR3 is built from 15 residues. CDR1 and CDR2 from the germline V gene are SGHTA and FQGTGA. The CDR3 loop is CASSQAGGVTGELFF. CDR3 nucleotides: TGTGCCAGCAGCCAGGCGGGAGGAGTCACCGGGGAGCTGTTTTTT.

This clone showed up just a few times. This rearrangement joins TRBV29-1 to TRBJ1-2, with no clear D. The CDR3 consists of 13 residues. V shed 6 bases and J shed 3 bases, with 14 bases lying between them. The germline gives CDR1 SQVTM, CDR2 ANQGSEA. CDR3 amino acids: CSVMAGEDYGYTF. CDR3 nucleotides: TGCAGCGTGATGGCAGGAGAGGACTATGGCTACACCTTC.